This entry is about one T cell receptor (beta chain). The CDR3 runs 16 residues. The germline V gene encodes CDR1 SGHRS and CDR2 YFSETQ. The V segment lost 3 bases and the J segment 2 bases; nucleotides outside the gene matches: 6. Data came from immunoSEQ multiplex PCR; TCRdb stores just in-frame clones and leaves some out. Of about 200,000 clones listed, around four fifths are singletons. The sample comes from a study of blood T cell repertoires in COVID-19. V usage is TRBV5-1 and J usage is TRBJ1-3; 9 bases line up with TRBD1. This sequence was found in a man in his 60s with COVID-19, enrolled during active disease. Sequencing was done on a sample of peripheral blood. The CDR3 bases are TGCGCCAGCAGCTCCTTACAGGGGGCAACTGGAAACACCATATATTTT. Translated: CASSSLQGATGNTIYF.